These 22 T cell receptor beta chains were all obtained from the same sample, sequenced in a study of blood T cell repertoires in COVID-19. Sequencing was performed with immunoSEQ multiplex PCR; in TCRdb, only in-frame clones are kept and a portion is missing. The sample lists approximately 200,000 clones, roughly four fifths occurring once. Sequenced input: PBMCs or T cells enriched from blood (not recorded which). The receptors originated from a man aged 60 to 75 who had recovered from COVID-19.

The V call is TRBV6-5, the J call TRBJ1-1, with 10 bases fitting TRBD1. Trimming took 9 bases from V and 1 from J; bases not matched to a gene: 5. This CDR3 contains 14 residues. Germline V gene lookup returns CDR1 MNHEY and CDR2 SVGAGI. CDR3 loop: CASGQGGTNTEAFF. CDR3 bases: TGTGCCAGTGGACAGGGGGGAACGAACACTGAAGCTTTCTTT.

CDR3 amino acids: CASSIEQGNQPQHF. In DNA form, the CDR3 reads TGTGCCAGTAGTATAGAACAGGGGAATCAGCCCCAGCATTTT. The chain has TRBV19 and TRBJ1-5, with 7 bases identical to TRBD1. Germline values: CDR1 LNHDA, CDR2 SQIVND (reference sequence). The CDR3 covers 14 residues. Trimming cost V 0 bases and J 4 bases; bases outside gene matches: 0.

V usage is TRBV15 and J usage is TRBJ1-5, with a tentative D call TRBD1 (5 bases). CDR1 and CDR2 from the germline V gene are LNHNV and YYDKDF (reference sequence). The CDR3 spans 14 residues. V was pared by 2 bases and J by 7 bases, with 12 bases between. This CDR3 reads CATSRQGGSQPQHF. The CDR3 nucleotides read TGTGCCACCAGCAGACAGGGTGGAAGCCAGCCCCAGCATTTT.

This clone appeared a single time. This chain uses TRBV7-8 with TRBJ1-5, with 10 nucleotides matching TRBD1. The CDR3 extends over 16 amino acids. Germline trimming cut 5 bases from V and 7 bases from J; bases unmatched to any gene: 11. Germline CDR1 SGHVS, CDR2 FQNEAQ. The CDR3 here is CASSRWDRGVGQPQHF. The DNA of the CDR3 is TGTGCCAGCAGCCGATGGGACAGGGGTGTCGGCCAGCCCCAGCATTTT.

The V gene is TRBV7-6, the J gene TRBJ2-3; the match to TRBD2 covers 11 bases. Germline V gene data show CDR1 as SGHVS and CDR2 as FNYEAQ. The CDR3 runs to 18 residues. The junction had 13 bases not matched to a gene; V was cut back by 1 base and J by 7 bases. The CDR3 loop reads CASSLDQTIAGGPNTQYF. The CDR3, as DNA: TGTGCCAGCAGCTTAGACCAGACTATAGCGGGGGGGCCGAATACGCAGTATTTT.

V gene TRBV28 combines with J gene TRBJ1-5; 8 nucleotides match TRBD1. Germline V gene sequence: CDR1 MDHEN, CDR2 SYDVKM. V lost 2 bases, J lost 6 bases, and 9 bases stayed unmatched. CDR3 length: 16 residues. The DNA of the CDR3 is TGTGCCAGCAGTTTAGCAGGACAGGGCTTTTTTCAGCCCCAGCATTTT. Residues: CASSLAGQGFFQPQHF.

This chain connects TRBV11-2 to TRBJ2-1; a weak D match, TRBD1 (6 bases). Trimming took off 1 base at V and 0 bases at J, with 10 bases between the two ends. Germline V lookup: CDR1 SGHAT, CDR2 FQNNGV. There are 16 residues in the CDR3. The CDR3 coding sequence is TGTGCCAGCAGCTTAGGCCCGGACAGCTCCTACAATGAGCAGTTCTTC. Its protein product is CASSLGPDSSYNEQFF.

As regards this clone: The sample contains more than one DNA sequence encoding this CDR3. V usage is TRBV19 and J usage is TRBJ2-1; 7 bases map to TRBD1. CDR1 and CDR2 (germline): LNHDA, SQIVND (reference sequence). This CDR3 region has 15 residues. After removal of 1 base from V and 0 bases from J, the junction contained 0 bases not matched to a gene. The CDR3 sequence is CASSIGQGSYNEQFF. The CDR3 DNA follows: TGTGCCAGTAGTATAGGACAGGGCTCCTACAATGAGCAGTTCTTC. The whole variable domain, remainder taken from reference TRBV19 and TRBJ2-1, is DGGITQSPKYLFRKEGQNVTLSCEQNLNHDAMYWYRQDPGQGLRLIYYSQIVNDFQKGDIAEGYSVSREKKESFPLTVTSAQKNPTAFYLCASSIGQGSYNEQFFGPGTRLTVL.

The chain employs TRBV7-8 and TRBJ1-2; D unclear. Germline loops: CDR1 SGHVS, CDR2 FQNEAQ. V was cut by 3 bases and J by 0 bases, with 8 bases left in between. This CDR3 is 14 amino acids long. This chain's CDR3 is CASSLRETNYGYTF. The CDR3 nucleotides read TGTGCCAGCAGCTTGCGGGAAACTAACTATGGCTACACCTTC.

The rearrangement joins TRBV11-3 to TRBJ2-1; D gene ambiguous. Germline CDR1 SGHNT, CDR2 YENEEA. This CDR3 spans 12 amino acids. V lost 8 bases and J 8 bases, leaving 13 bases between the germline ends. The CDR3 protein is CASAIQGDEQFF. The CDR3 region has the DNA TGTGCCAGCGCAATTCAAGGAGATGAGCAGTTCTTC. Full variable domain (outside the CDR3, taken from reference TRBV11-3 and TRBJ2-1): EAGVVQSPRYKIIEKKQPVAFWCNPISGHNTLYWYLQNLGQGPELLIRYENEEAVDDSQLPKDRFSAERLKGVDSTLKIQPAELGDSAVYLCASAIQGDEQFFGPGTRLTVL.

The rearrangement uses TRBV7-2 and TRBJ1-4, with 8 bases matching TRBD1. In germline, CDR1 is SGHTA, CDR2 FQGNSA. Trimming at V came to 5 bases and at J to 8 bases, leaving 13 bases not matched to a gene. This CDR3 spans 16 amino acids. CDR3 coding DNA: TGTGCCAGCAGCGATATAGGGAGACAGGGGTACGAAAAACTGTTTTTT. Its translation: CASSDIGRQGYEKLFF.

The V and J genes are TRBV7-2 and TRBJ2-3; 9 positions agree with TRBD1. Germline assignment: CDR1 SGHTA and CDR2 FQGNSA. CDR3 length: 17 residues. The V gene end was trimmed by 3 bases and the J gene end by 2 bases; junction bases not matched to a gene: 9. The CDR3 loop is CASSFFRDRAFTDTQYF. The CDR3 DNA reads as TGTGCCAGCAGCTTTTTCCGGGACAGGGCTTTCACAGATACGCAGTATTTT.

The chain joins TRBV5-1 to TRBJ2-1, with 7 positions matching TRBD1. The CDR3 totals 15 residues. Germline-derived CDR1 and CDR2 are SGHRS and YFSETQ. V lost 4 bases to trimming and J lost 1 base; unmatched junction nucleotides: 5. The CDR3 region has the DNA TGCGCCAGCAGCCTAAAACAGGGGTCCTACAATGAGCAGTTCTTC. Translation: CASSLKQGSYNEQFF.

V is TRBV5-6 and J is TRBJ1-1; 9 bases line up with TRBD1. Per germline, CDR1 SGHDT and CDR2 YYEEEE. Trimming removed 0 bases from V and 2 bases from J; junction bases left unmatched: 5. The CDR3 spans 16 residues. The CDR3 nucleotides read TGTGCCAGCAGCTTGGGGACAGGGGCTTCTAACACTGAAGCTTTCTTT. This sequence encodes CASSLGTGASNTEAFF.

The V and J genes are TRBV5-1 and TRBJ2-1, with D possibly being TRBD1 (5 bases). The CDR3 contains 15 residues. Trimming removed 0 bases from V and 8 bases from J, with 15 bases in between. Germline V CDR1 and CDR2: SGHRS, YFSETQ. The CDR3 DNA reads TGCGCCAGCAGCTTGGCCCCAGGGTTAACACATGAGCAGTTCTTC. Its translation is CASSLAPGLTHEQFF.

The chain couples TRBV4-1 to TRBJ2-7, with TRBD2 as a possible D gene (5 bases). The V end was cut by 0 bases, the J end by 2 bases, with 17 bases between. CDR3 length: 17 residues. Germline CDR1 and CDR2: MGHRA and YSYEKL. Here the CDR3 reads CASSQDISPGIPYEQYF. For the CDR3, the DNA is TGCGCCAGCAGCCAAGATATCAGTCCGGGGATTCCCTACGAGCAGTACTTC.

This chain connects TRBV11-2 to TRBJ1-2; the match to TRBD1 covers 7 bases. Germline values: CDR1 SGHAT, CDR2 FQNNGV. This CDR3 spans 14 amino acids. V shed 3 bases, J shed 10 bases, and the junction held 11 bases outside the gene matches. The CDR3 nucleotides read TGTGCCAGCAGCTTTACTGGACAGGAAGATCCCTACACCTTC. It is translated as CASSFTGQEDPYTF.

The chain uses TRBV2 and TRBJ2-5; tentatively, D is TRBD2 (6 bases). The CDR3 is 13 amino acids. In germline, CDR1 is SNHLY, CDR2 FYNNEI. V gave up 4 bases and J gave up 5 bases, with 11 bases separating them. The CDR3: CASSVEGGETQYF. CDR3 nucleotides: TGTGCCAGCAGTGTGGAGGGCGGGGAGACCCAGTACTTC.

The chain links TRBV7-2 to TRBJ2-1; D is possibly TRBD1 (6 bases). The CDR3 contains 15 residues. V lost 6 bases, J lost 3 bases, and 15 bases lay in between. CDR1 is SGHTA and CDR2 is FQGNSA in the germline V gene. The CDR3 DNA is TGTGCCAGCAGTCCAACAGGGAGTGGCTACAATGAGCAGTTCTTC. This encodes CASSPTGSGYNEQFF.

The J gene is TRBJ1-5, the V gene TRBV19, with 8 bases fitting TRBD1. V was clipped by 3 bases and J by 0 bases; unmatched bases: 13. The germline V gene encodes CDR1 LNHDA and CDR2 SQIVND (reference sequence). The CDR3 is 19 residues long. CDR3 DNA sequence: TGTGCCAGTAGTATTCAGAGGGGGGACAGGAGGGATAGCAATCAGCCCCAGCATTTT. This encodes CASSIQRGDRRDSNQPQHF.

DNA of the CDR3: TGTGCCAGCAGCAACACAGGGCCCTACGAGCAGTACTTC. The encoded protein is CASSNTGPYEQYF. V is TRBV6-2 or TRBV6-3 and J is TRBJ2-7, with a weak D call TRBD1 (6 bases). Germline V gene lookup returns CDR1 MNHEY and CDR2 SVGEGT. This CDR3 spans 13 amino acids. Trimming stripped 6 bases from V and 2 bases from J, with 11 bases between.

The CDR3 nucleotides are TGCGCCAGCAGCTTGGTCCTGGGACACGGCTACACCTTC. Its translation is CASSLVLGHGYTF. This chain uses TRBV5-1 with TRBJ1-2, with D perhaps matching TRBD1 (6 bases). V dropped 0 bases and J dropped 8 bases, with 11 bases sitting between them. CDR1 SGHRS and CDR2 YFSETQ come from the germline V gene. The CDR3 totals 13 residues.